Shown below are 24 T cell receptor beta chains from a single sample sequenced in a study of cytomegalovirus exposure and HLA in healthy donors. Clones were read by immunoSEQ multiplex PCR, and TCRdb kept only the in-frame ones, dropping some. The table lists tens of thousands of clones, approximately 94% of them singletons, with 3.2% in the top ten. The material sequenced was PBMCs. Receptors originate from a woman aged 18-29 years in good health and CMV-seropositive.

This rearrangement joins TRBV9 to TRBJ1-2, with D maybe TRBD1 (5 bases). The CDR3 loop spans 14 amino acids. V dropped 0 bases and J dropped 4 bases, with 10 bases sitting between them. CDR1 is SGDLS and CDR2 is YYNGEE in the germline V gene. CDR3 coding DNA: TGTGCCAGCAGCGTAGTTGCCGGGGGCTATGGCTACACCTTC. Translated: CASSVVAGGYGYTF.

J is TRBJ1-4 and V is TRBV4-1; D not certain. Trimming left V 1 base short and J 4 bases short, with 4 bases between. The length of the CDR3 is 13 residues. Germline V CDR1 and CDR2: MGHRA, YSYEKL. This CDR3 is CASSQANNEKLFF. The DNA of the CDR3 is TGCGCCAGCAGCCAAGCTAATAATGAAAAACTGTTTTTT.

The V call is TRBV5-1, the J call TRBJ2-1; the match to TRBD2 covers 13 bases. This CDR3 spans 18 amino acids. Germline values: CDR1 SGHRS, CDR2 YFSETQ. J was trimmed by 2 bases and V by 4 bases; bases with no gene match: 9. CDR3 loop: CASSAGGLAGSPYNEQFF. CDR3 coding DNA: TGCGCCAGCAGCGCGGGGGGACTAGCGGGATCCCCCTACAATGAGCAGTTCTTC.

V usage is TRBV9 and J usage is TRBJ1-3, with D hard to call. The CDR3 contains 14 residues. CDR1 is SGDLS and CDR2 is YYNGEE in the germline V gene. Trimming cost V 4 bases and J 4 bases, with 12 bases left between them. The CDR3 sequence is CASSPAYEGNTIYF. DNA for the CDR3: TGTGCCAGCAGCCCTGCGTATGAGGGAAACACCATATATTTT.

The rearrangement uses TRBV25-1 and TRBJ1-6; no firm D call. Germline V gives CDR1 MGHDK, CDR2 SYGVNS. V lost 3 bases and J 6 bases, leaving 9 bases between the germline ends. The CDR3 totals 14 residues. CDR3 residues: CASSETALNSPLHF. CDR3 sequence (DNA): TGTGCCAGCAGTGAGACTGCCCTTAATTCACCCCTCCACTTT.

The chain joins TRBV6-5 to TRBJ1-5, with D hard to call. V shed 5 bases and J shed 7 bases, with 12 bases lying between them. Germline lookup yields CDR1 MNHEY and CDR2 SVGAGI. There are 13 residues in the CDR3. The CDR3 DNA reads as TGTGCCAGCAGTCCCGCCCACAACCAGCCCCAGCATTTT. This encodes CASSPAHNQPQHF.

Here the CDR3 reads CASSVGNRGHTEAFF. CDR3 DNA: TGTGCCAGCAGCGTGGGGAACAGGGGTCACACTGAAGCTTTCTTT. This rearrangement joins TRBV9 to TRBJ1-1; TRBD1 matches at 7 bases. The V and J ends lost 2 bases and 3 bases, in that order; junction bases with no gene match: 7. The CDR3 is 15 residues long. Germline-derived CDR1 and CDR2 are SGDLS and YYNGEE.

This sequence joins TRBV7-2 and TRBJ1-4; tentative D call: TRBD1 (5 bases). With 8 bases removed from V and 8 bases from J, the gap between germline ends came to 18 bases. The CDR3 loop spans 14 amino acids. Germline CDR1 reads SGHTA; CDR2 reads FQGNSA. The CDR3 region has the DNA TGTGCCAGCGGCGGGGCAGGGTATCGAGAAAAACTGTTTTTT. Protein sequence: CASGGAGYREKLFF.

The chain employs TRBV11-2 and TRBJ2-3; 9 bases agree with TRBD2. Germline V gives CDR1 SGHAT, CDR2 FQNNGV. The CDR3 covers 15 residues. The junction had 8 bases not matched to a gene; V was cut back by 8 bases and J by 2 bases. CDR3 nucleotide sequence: TGTGCCAGCGGGAAGCGGGGGGAGAACACAGATACGCAGTATTTT. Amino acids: CASGKRGENTDTQYF.

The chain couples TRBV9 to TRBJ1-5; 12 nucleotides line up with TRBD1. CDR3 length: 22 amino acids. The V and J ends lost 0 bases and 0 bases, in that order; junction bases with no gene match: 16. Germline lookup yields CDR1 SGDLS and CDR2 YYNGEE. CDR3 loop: CASSVVTITGQGADGSNQPQHF. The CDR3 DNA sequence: TGTGCCAGCAGCGTAGTTACGATCACGGGACAGGGGGCCGACGGTAGCAATCAGCCCCAGCATTTT.

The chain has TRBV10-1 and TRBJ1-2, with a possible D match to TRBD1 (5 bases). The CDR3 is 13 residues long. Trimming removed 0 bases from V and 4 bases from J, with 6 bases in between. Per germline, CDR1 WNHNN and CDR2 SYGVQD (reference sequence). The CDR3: CASSESGAYGYTF. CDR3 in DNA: TGCGCCAGCAGTGAGTCAGGGGCCTATGGCTACACCTTC.

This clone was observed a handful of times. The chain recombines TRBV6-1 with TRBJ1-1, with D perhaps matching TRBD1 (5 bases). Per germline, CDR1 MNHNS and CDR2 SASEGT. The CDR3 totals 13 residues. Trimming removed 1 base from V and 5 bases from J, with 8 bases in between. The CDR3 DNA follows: TGTGCCAGCAGTGAAGGGGGCTGGACTGAAGCTTTCTTT. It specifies CASSEGGWTEAFF.

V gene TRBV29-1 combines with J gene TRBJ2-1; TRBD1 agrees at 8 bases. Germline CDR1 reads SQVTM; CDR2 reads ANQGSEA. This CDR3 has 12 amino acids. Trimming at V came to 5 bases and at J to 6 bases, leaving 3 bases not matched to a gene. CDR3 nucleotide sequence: TGCAGCGTTTTTGACAGGGGCAATGAGCAGTTCTTC. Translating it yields CSVFDRGNEQFF.

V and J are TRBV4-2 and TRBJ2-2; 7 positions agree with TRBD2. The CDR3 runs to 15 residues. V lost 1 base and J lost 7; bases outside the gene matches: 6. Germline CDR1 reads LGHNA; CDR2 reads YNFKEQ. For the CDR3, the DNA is TGTGCCAGCAGCCAAGGACTAGCACGCGGCGGGGAGCTGTTTTTT. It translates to CASSQGLARGGELFF.

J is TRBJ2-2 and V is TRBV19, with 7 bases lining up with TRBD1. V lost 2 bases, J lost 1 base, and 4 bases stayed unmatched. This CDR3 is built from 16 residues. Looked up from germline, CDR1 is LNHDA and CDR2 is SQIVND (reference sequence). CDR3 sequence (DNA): TGTGCCAGTAGTATACTCCAGGGGGTGAACACCGGGGAGCTGTTTTTT. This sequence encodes CASSILQGVNTGELFF.

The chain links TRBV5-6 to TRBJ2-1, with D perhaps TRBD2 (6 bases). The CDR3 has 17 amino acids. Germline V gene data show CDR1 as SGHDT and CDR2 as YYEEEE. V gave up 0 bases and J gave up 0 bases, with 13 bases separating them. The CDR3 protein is CASSLVGGTSSYNEQFF. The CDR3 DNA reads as TGTGCCAGCAGCTTGGTTGGCGGGACGAGCTCCTACAATGAGCAGTTCTTC.

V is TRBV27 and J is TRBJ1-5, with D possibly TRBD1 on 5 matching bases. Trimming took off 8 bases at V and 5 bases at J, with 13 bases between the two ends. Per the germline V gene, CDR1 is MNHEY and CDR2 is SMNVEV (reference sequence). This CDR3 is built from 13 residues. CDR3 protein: CASADREDQPQHF. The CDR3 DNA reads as TGTGCCAGCGCCGACAGAGAAGATCAGCCCCAGCATTTT.

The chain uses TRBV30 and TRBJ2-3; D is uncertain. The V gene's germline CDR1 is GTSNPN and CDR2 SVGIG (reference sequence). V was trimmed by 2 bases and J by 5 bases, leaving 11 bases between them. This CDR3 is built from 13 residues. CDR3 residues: CAWSRRERDTQYF. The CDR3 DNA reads TGTGCCTGGAGTCGGAGAGAACGAGATACGCAGTATTTT.

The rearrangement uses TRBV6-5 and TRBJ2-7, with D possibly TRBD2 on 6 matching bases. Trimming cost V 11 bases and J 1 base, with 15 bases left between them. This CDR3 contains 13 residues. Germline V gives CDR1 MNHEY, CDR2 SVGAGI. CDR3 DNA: TGTGCCTCCCGAGGGAGGATTTCCTACGAGCAGTACTTC. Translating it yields CASRGRISYEQYF.

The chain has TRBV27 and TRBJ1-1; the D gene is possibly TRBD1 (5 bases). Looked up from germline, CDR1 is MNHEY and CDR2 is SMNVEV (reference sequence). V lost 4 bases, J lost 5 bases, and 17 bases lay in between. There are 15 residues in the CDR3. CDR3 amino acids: CASSSAGGWVTEAFF. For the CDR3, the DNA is TGTGCCAGCAGTTCGGCGGGGGGGTGGGTTACTGAAGCTTTCTTT.

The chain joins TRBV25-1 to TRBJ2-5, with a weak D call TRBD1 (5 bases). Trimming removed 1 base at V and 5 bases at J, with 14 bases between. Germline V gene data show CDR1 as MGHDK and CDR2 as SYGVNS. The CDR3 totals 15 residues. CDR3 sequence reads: CASSESGRDWETQYF. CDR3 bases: TGTGCCAGCAGTGAATCCGGCAGGGATTGGGAGACCCAGTACTTC.

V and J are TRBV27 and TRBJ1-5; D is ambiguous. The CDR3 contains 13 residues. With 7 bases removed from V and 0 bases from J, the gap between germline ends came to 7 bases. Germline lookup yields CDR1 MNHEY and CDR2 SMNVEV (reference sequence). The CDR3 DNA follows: TGTGCCAGCAATCCCGTTAGCAATCAGCCCCAGCATTTT. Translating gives CASNPVSNQPQHF.

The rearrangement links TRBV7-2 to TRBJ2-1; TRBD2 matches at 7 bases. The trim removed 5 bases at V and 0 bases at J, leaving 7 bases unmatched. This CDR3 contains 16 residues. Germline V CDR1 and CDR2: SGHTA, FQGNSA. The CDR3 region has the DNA TGTGCCAGCAGCCCTAGCGGAGTCAGCTCCTACAATGAGCAGTTCTTC. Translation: CASSPSGVSSYNEQFF.

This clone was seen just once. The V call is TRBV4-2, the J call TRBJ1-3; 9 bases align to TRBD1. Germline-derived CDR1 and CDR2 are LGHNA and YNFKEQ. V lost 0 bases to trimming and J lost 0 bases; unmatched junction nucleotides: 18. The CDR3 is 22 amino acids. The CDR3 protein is CASSQDGFGTGHGTSSGNTIYF. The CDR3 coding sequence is TGTGCCAGCAGCCAAGATGGTTTTGGGACAGGGCACGGGACGAGCTCTGGAAACACCATATATTTT.